The next 10 T cell receptor beta chains were all read from a single sample in a study of T cell clones after liver transplantation. Clones were read by immunoSEQ multiplex PCR, and TCRdb kept only the in-frame ones, dropping some. There are 65,000 to 85,000 clones in the sample; around four fifths occur only once, and under 2.5% lies in the top ten. The sequences come from CD4+ T cells from blood, collected less than 50 months after liver transplant. These receptors were collected from a human patient who received a liver transplant. Part of the T cells may come from the graft donor.

J is TRBJ2-3 and V is TRBV12-5; a weak D match, TRBD2 (6 bases). Germline V lookup: CDR1 LGHNT, CDR2 FRNRAP. The CDR3 runs to 16 residues. V was pared by 0 bases and J by 2 bases, with 12 bases between. CDR3 DNA sequence: TGTGCTAGTGGTTTGGTGGAGGGCAGGACCACAGATACGCAGTATTTT. Its translation is CASGLVEGRTTDTQYF.

J is TRBJ1-2 and V is TRBV13; D not resolved. Deletions cut 4 bases from V and 5 bases from J, with 14 bases between. The CDR3 totals 14 residues. Per the germline V gene, CDR1 is PRHDT and CDR2 is FYEKMQ (reference sequence). The DNA for the CDR3 is TGTGCCAGCAGCTCGCAGGCCGGGAGTTATGGCTACACCTTC. Amino acid sequence: CASSSQAGSYGYTF.

This chain joins TRBV5-8 and TRBJ1-3, with D hard to call. Germline assignment: CDR1 SGHTS and CDR2 YDEGEE. The CDR3 runs 16 residues. The germline V and J ends were trimmed by 0 bases and 0 bases, with 10 bases remaining between them. The chain's CDR3 is CASSLATVFSGNTIYF. The CDR3 bases are TGTGCCAGCAGCTTGGCCACTGTTTTCTCTGGAAACACCATATATTTT. Looking up the rest from reference TRBV5-8 and TRBJ1-3 gives the full variable domain: EAGVTQSPTHLIKTRGQQATLRCSPISGHTSVYWYQQALGLGLQFLLWYDEGEERNRGNFPPRFSGRQFPNYSSELNVNALELEDSALYLCASSLATVFSGNTIYFGEGSWLTVV.

J is TRBJ2-3 and V is TRBV19, with a weak D call TRBD1 (7 bases). Trimming cost V 4 bases and J 4 bases, with 18 bases left between them. Germline-derived CDR1 and CDR2 are LNHDA and SQIVND (reference sequence). The CDR3 consists of 16 residues. CDR3 DNA sequence: TGTGCCAGTAGTAATTCGGAGGGGGCCCCCTCAGATACGCAGTATTTT. Protein: CASSNSEGAPSDTQYF.

The DNA of the CDR3 is TGTGCCAGCAGCTTAGAAGTCAGGGGCTACGAGCAGTACTTC. It yields the protein CASSLEVRGYEQYF. The V call is TRBV7-9, the J call TRBJ2-7; D perhaps matches TRBD1 (6 bases). The CDR3 consists of 14 residues. The germline gives CDR1 SEHNR, CDR2 FQNEAQ (reference sequence). Trimming took off 1 base at V and 3 bases at J, with 10 bases between the two ends.

V gene TRBV23-1 combines with J gene TRBJ2-4; D remains unclear. TRBV23-1 is an ORF, with its function uncertain. Trimming pared 0 bases from V and 0 bases from J, leaving 12 bases between. This CDR3 spans 17 amino acids. CDR3 region: CASSQSTRRLAKNIQYF. As DNA, the CDR3 is TGCGCCAGCAGTCAATCGACCCGGCGCCTAGCCAAAAACATTCAGTACTTC.

The CDR3 DNA reads as TGCGCCAGCGGTTTGTCAGGGAGCTCTGGGGCCAACGTCCTGACTTTC. Its protein product is CASGLSGSSGANVLTF. This chain uses TRBV5-1 with TRBJ2-6; D possibly matches TRBD1 or TRBD2 (5 bases each). From germline, CDR1 is SGHRS and CDR2 YFSETQ. V was trimmed by 7 bases and J by 0 bases, leaving 14 bases between them. The CDR3 consists of 16 residues.

V usage is TRBV15 and J usage is TRBJ2-1; perhaps TRBD2 as D (6 bases). CDR1 and CDR2 (germline): LNHNV, YYDKDF (reference sequence). This CDR3 region has 16 residues. Trimming shortened V by 1 base and J by 10 bases, and 20 bases separated the two germline ends. CDR3 nucleotides: TGTGCCACCAGCAGAGGGGCGGGACTCGGCTTATCCGAGCAGTTCTTC. Translation: CATSRGAGLGLSEQFF.

CDR3 residues: CASSHAGTGLYGYTF. The CDR3 DNA is TGTGCCAGCAGCCACGCCGGGACAGGGCTCTATGGCTACACCTTC. V and J are TRBV14 and TRBJ1-2; 9 positions match TRBD1. CDR1 and CDR2 (germline): SGHDN, FVKESK. The CDR3 runs 15 residues. V trimming: 3 bases; J trimming: 4 bases; junction bases outside the gene matches: 6.

This sequence joins TRBV27 and TRBJ1-2, with 7 bases that match TRBD1. The V segment lost 6 bases and the J segment 7 bases; nucleotides outside the gene matches: 20. CDR3 length: 17 amino acids. Germline CDR1 MNHEY, CDR2 SMNVEV (reference sequence). As DNA, the CDR3 is TGTGCCAGCAGCAGATCCGGGACAGCCTTGACTATAGGTGGCTACACCTTC. This sequence encodes CASSRSGTALTIGGYTF.